The rows below give T cell receptor beta chains drawn from one sample of a study of shared clonotypes between healthy human individuals. Clones were sequenced by immunoSEQ multiplex PCR, and TCRdb holds only the in-frame ones, with some missing. The sample has under 2.5 million clones, just under 95% seen once. Sequenced material: naive CD4+ T cells from PBMCs. All receptors come from a man in his late teens or twenties in good health. Some clones in this sample may be carry-over from other donors' samples. The conserved cysteine and the conserved F or W are not part of the CDR3 here. Each record gives: V gene, CDR3 protein.

TRBV18,ASSPPSGGPGELF
TRBV9,ASSESTGLSYEQY
TRBV10-1,ASGTSGYEQY
TRBV5-1,ASSDKRGGRTYEQY
TRBV7-9,ASSSDRPYEQY
TRBV27,ASRPSDRVGAGYT
TRBV6-5,ASSSPTSGTYEQY
TRBV5-1,ASSLVPTSGQETQY
TRBV6-5,ASSYSTGASGGTQY
TRBV7-2,ASSWDVAGRDEQF
TRBV2,ASGGQASNQPQH
TRBV5-1,ASSLGQGTTEAF
TRBV7-9,ASIEWWGEDTEAF
TRBV25-1,ASSGQGGAF
TRBV5-1,ASSPWTSGSSYNEQF
TRBV5-1,ASSLIGQIHYGYT
TRBV5-1,ASSLGPMGEGENQPQH
TRBV19,ASSLGRTDTQY
TRBV5-1,ASSLGSSGNTIY
TRBV7-8,ASSLVLGLGQPQH
TRBV7-6,ASSLGRGLSGELF
TRBV11-1,ATRQGPYLFETQY
TRBV7-9,ASSLSGVQPQH
TRBV4-1,ASSQDPTSGSSYEQY
TRBV6-4,ASSKHASDGYT
TRBV5-8,ASTAWGGGLNTEAF
TRBV5-1,ASSLYRDEQY